Listed below are T cell receptor beta chains from one sample, sequenced in a study of blood T cells in healthy people across ages. Via MiXCR, TCRdb re-called the 5' RACE reads, giving one row per CDR3 protein. The profile shows about 570,000 distinct CDR3 sequences, 25% to 30% of them singletons. Sequencing was done on a sample of blood. These receptors all stem from an older woman in good health. The CDR3 runs from the conserved cysteine through the conserved F or W. The order of the fields is D gene, CDR3 length, V gene, J gene, clone size, CDR3 protein, CDR3 DNA. A D gene is named only where the DNA matches it firmly. Not every row has a clone size; where given, it reads once, few, many or a size class.

d_gene: -
len: 12
v_gene: TRBV7-2
j_gene: TRBJ2-5
abundance: -
CDR3aa: CASSLRSETQYF
CDR3nt: TGTGCCAGCAGCTTAAGGTCAGAGACCCAGTACTTC

d_gene: TRBD1
len: 16
v_gene: TRBV5-1
j_gene: TRBJ1-2
abundance: -
CDR3aa: CASNRGGQEGLGGYTF
CDR3nt: TGCGCCAGCAATCGAGGGGGACAGGAGGGTCTTGGTGGCTACACCTTC

d_gene: -
len: 12
v_gene: TRBV20-1
j_gene: TRBJ2-4
abundance: -
CDR3aa: CSARDLKNIQYF
CDR3nt: TGCAGTGCTAGAGACTTGAAAAACATTCAGTACTTC

d_gene: TRBD1
len: 16
v_gene: TRBV19
j_gene: TRBJ2-2
abundance: few
CDR3aa: CASMIRGGSNTGELFF
CDR3nt: TGTGCCAGTATGATTCGAGGGGGCTCGAACACCGGGGAGCTGTTTTTT

d_gene: TRBD1
len: 14
v_gene: TRBV29-1
j_gene: TRBJ2-2
abundance: few
CDR3aa: CSVARGLNTGELFF
CDR3nt: TGCAGCGTTGCCAGGGGGCTGAACACCGGGGAGCTGTTTTTT

d_gene: -
len: 12
v_gene: TRBV3-1
j_gene: TRBJ2-3
abundance: -
CDR3aa: CASSQVTDTQYF
CDR3nt: TGTGCCAGCAGCCAAGTTACAGATACGCAGTATTTT

d_gene: TRBD2
len: 15
v_gene: TRBV6-5
j_gene: TRBJ2-7
abundance: -
CDR3aa: CASSYSLGGGGEQYF
CDR3nt: TGTGCCAGCAGTTACTCCCTGGGGGGGGGTGGCGAGCAGTACTTC

d_gene: -
len: 14
v_gene: TRBV29-1
j_gene: TRBJ1-1
abundance: -
CDR3aa: CSVDLRGDNTEAFF
CDR3nt: TGCAGCGTTGACCTCAGGGGTGACAACACTGAAGCTTTCTTT

d_gene: -
len: 15
v_gene: TRBV19
j_gene: TRBJ2-2
abundance: few
CDR3aa: CASKGNRARTGELFF
CDR3nt: TGTGCCAGTAAGGGGAACAGGGCGAGGACCGGGGAGCTGTTTTTT

d_gene: -
len: 15
v_gene: TRBV18
j_gene: TRBJ2-5
abundance: -
CDR3aa: CASSLSRGLQETQYF
CDR3nt: TGTGCCAGCTCACTCTCCAGGGGTCTACAAGAGACCCAGTACTTC

d_gene: TRBD1
len: 15
v_gene: TRBV7-3
j_gene: TRBJ2-2
abundance: few
CDR3aa: CASSPTGGETGELFF
CDR3nt: TGTGCCAGCAGCCCGACAGGGGGCGAGACCGGGGAGCTGTTTTTT

d_gene: TRBD2
len: 15
v_gene: TRBV11-2
j_gene: TRBJ2-5
abundance: -
CDR3aa: CASSLGGGGKETQYF
CDR3nt: TGTGCCAGCAGCCTTGGGGGGGGTGGTAAAGAGACCCAGTACTTC

d_gene: -
len: 18
v_gene: TRBV4-3
j_gene: TRBJ1-6
abundance: -
CDR3aa: CASSQTLTVRMTNSPLHF
CDR3nt: TGCGCCAGCAGCCAAACCTTAACGGTCAGAATGACTAATTCACCCCTCCACTTT

d_gene: TRBD2
len: 14
v_gene: TRBV10-3
j_gene: TRBJ2-2
abundance: few
CDR3aa: CAIKSLADTGELFF
CDR3nt: TGTGCCATCAAGTCGCTAGCGGACACCGGGGAGCTGTTTTTT

d_gene: -
len: 11
v_gene: TRBV2
j_gene: TRBJ2-5
abundance: few
CDR3aa: CASSPFPGSNF
CDR3nt: TGTGCCAGCAGCCCCTTCCCCGGATCTAACTTC

d_gene: -
len: 12
v_gene: TRBV20-1
j_gene: TRBJ1-2
abundance: -
CDR3aa: CSARGQEYGYTF
CDR3nt: TGCAGTGCTAGAGGACAGGAGTATGGCTACACCTTC

d_gene: TRBD2
len: 16
v_gene: TRBV10-3
j_gene: TRBJ2-5
abundance: -
CDR3aa: CAISAGTSGRQETQYF
CDR3nt: TGTGCCATCAGCGCCGGGACTAGCGGGAGACAAGAGACCCAGTACTTC

d_gene: -
len: 13
v_gene: TRBV7-2
j_gene: TRBJ2-3
abundance: few
CDR3aa: CASSFTYTDTQYF
CDR3nt: TGTGCCAGCAGCTTTACTTACACAGATACGCAGTATTTT

d_gene: -
len: 16
v_gene: TRBV21-1
j_gene: TRBJ1-2
abundance: -
CDR3aa: CASSKERRQANYGYTF
CDR3nt: TGTGCCAGCAGCAAAGAAAGGCGACAGGCTAACTATGGCTACACCTTC

d_gene: -
len: 14
v_gene: TRBV12-3/TRBV12-4
j_gene: TRBJ1-2
abundance: -
CDR3aa: CASSRQLPNYGYTF
CDR3nt: TGTGCCAGCAGCAGACAGTTACCTAACTATGGCTACACCTTC

d_gene: -
len: 16
v_gene: TRBV7-8
j_gene: TRBJ2-4
abundance: few
CDR3aa: CASREGAGQAKNIQYF
CDR3nt: TGTGCCAGCAGGGAGGGTGCGGGTCAGGCCAAAAACATTCAGTACTTC

d_gene: -
len: 14
v_gene: TRBV29-1
j_gene: TRBJ2-7
abundance: -
CDR3aa: CSVTGGTTNYEQYF
CDR3nt: TGCAGCGTCACAGGAGGCACTACTAATTACGAGCAGTACTTC

d_gene: -
len: 14
v_gene: TRBV27
j_gene: TRBJ1-5
abundance: -
CDR3aa: CASSPQGLRQPQHF
CDR3nt: TGTGCCAGCAGTCCGCAGGGATTGAGGCAGCCCCAGCATTTT

d_gene: TRBD1
len: 14
v_gene: TRBV12-3/TRBV12-4
j_gene: TRBJ1-5
abundance: few
CDR3aa: CASTLSGQAQAQHF
CDR3nt: TGTGCCAGCACCCTATCGGGACAGGCACAGGCCCAGCATTTT

d_gene: -
len: 15
v_gene: TRBV7-2
j_gene: TRBJ2-1
abundance: -
CDR3aa: CASSLREGRHNEQFF
CDR3nt: TGTGCCAGCAGCTTACGTGAAGGCCGCCACAATGAGCAGTTCTTC

d_gene: TRBD2
len: 17
v_gene: TRBV12-3/TRBV12-4
j_gene: TRBJ2-1
abundance: few
CDR3aa: CASSSGEGPPSYNEQFF
CDR3nt: TGTGCCAGCAGCTCCGGGGAGGGGCCCCCTTCCTACAATGAGCAGTTCTTC

d_gene: -
len: 14
v_gene: TRBV6-6
j_gene: TRBJ1-1
abundance: -
CDR3aa: CASSYSKLRTEAFF
CDR3nt: TGTGCCAGCAGTTACTCGAAACTGCGCACTGAAGCTTTCTTT

d_gene: -
len: 11
v_gene: TRBV10-3
j_gene: TRBJ1-2
abundance: once
CDR3aa: CAISDSGGYTF
CDR3nt: TGTGCCATCTCGGACTCAGGTGGCTACACCTTC

d_gene: -
len: 12
v_gene: TRBV6-2/TRBV6-3
j_gene: TRBJ2-1
abundance: -
CDR3aa: CASRPPGNEQFF
CDR3nt: TGTGCCAGCAGGCCCCCGGGGAATGAGCAGTTCTTC

d_gene: TRBD1
len: 15
v_gene: TRBV3-1
j_gene: TRBJ2-7
abundance: many
CDR3aa: CASSPVGQGIDEQYF
CDR3nt: TGTGCCAGCAGCCCCGTGGGACAGGGTATAGACGAGCAGTACTTC

d_gene: TRBD2
len: 17
v_gene: TRBV19
j_gene: TRBJ2-7
abundance: -
CDR3aa: CASSIDSTSGSAYEQYF
CDR3nt: TGTGCCAGTAGTATAGACTCGACTAGCGGGAGCGCCTACGAGCAGTACTTC

d_gene: TRBD1
len: 17
v_gene: TRBV12-3/TRBV12-4
j_gene: TRBJ2-2
abundance: -
CDR3aa: CASSLSRGGLSTGELFF
CDR3nt: TGTGCCAGCAGTTTATCTAGAGGGGGCCTCAGTACCGGGGAGCTGTTTTTT

d_gene: -
len: 15
v_gene: TRBV11-2
j_gene: TRBJ2-1
abundance: few
CDR3aa: CASSSPLELQNEQFF
CDR3nt: TGTGCCAGCAGCTCCCCCCTCGAGCTCCAGAATGAGCAGTTCTTC

d_gene: TRBD2
len: 17
v_gene: TRBV5-1
j_gene: TRBJ2-3
abundance: -
CDR3aa: CASSLTSGDLSTDTQYF
CDR3nt: TGCGCCAGCAGCTTGACTAGCGGGGACCTTAGCACAGATACGCAGTATTTT

d_gene: TRBD2
len: 15
v_gene: TRBV7-9
j_gene: TRBJ2-5
abundance: -
CDR3aa: CASSLRPSGAETQYF
CDR3nt: TGTGCCAGCAGCTTACGGCCTAGCGGGGCGGAGACCCAGTACTTC

d_gene: -
len: 16
v_gene: TRBV6-2/TRBV6-3
j_gene: TRBJ2-4
abundance: -
CDR3aa: CASSPRTVLTKNIQYF
CDR3nt: TGTGCCAGCAGTCCTAGGACAGTCCTGACCAAAAACATTCAGTACTTC

d_gene: -
len: 17
v_gene: TRBV5-1
j_gene: TRBJ2-5
abundance: many
CDR3aa: CASSLGMTLSRGETQYF
CDR3nt: TGCGCCAGCAGCTTGGGGATGACACTCTCCAGGGGAGAGACCCAGTACTTC

d_gene: TRBD1
len: 13
v_gene: TRBV20-1
j_gene: TRBJ1-1
abundance: -
CDR3aa: CSARHRGIGQAFF
CDR3nt: TGCAGTGCTAGACACAGGGGTATCGGGCAAGCTTTCTTT

d_gene: -
len: 15
v_gene: TRBV7-2
j_gene: TRBJ2-1
abundance: few
CDR3aa: CASSLSDGDYNEQFF
CDR3nt: TGTGCCAGCAGCTTATCCGACGGCGACTACAATGAGCAGTTCTTC

d_gene: TRBD2
len: 16
v_gene: TRBV20-1
j_gene: TRBJ2-3
abundance: many
CDR3aa: CSAVPGLAGSTDTQYF
CDR3nt: TGCAGTGCTGTGCCGGGACTAGCGGGGAGCACAGATACGCAGTATTTT

d_gene: -
len: 11
v_gene: TRBV20-1
j_gene: TRBJ1-1
abundance: -
CDR3aa: CSARDPTKAFF
CDR3nt: TGCAGTGCTAGAGATCCCACAAAGGCTTTCTTT

d_gene: TRBD1
len: 18
v_gene: TRBV15
j_gene: TRBJ1-3
abundance: few
CDR3aa: CATSSIRAPGTARNTIYF
CDR3nt: TGTGCCACCAGCAGCATAAGAGCCCCTGGGACAGCCCGAAACACCATATATTTT

d_gene: -
len: 16
v_gene: TRBV5-1
j_gene: TRBJ1-1
abundance: few
CDR3aa: CASSLFSPGLNTEAFF
CDR3nt: TGCGCCAGCAGCTTGTTCTCTCCAGGCTTGAACACTGAAGCTTTCTTT

d_gene: -
len: 13
v_gene: TRBV7-3
j_gene: TRBJ1-2
abundance: many
CDR3aa: CASSLTGDEGYTF
CDR3nt: TGTGCCAGCAGCTTAACGGGGGATGAGGGCTACACCTTC

d_gene: -
len: 16
v_gene: TRBV4-3
j_gene: TRBJ2-1
abundance: few
CDR3aa: CASSLETANSYNEQFF
CDR3nt: TGCGCCAGCAGCCTTGAGACAGCCAACTCCTACAATGAGCAGTTCTTC

d_gene: -
len: 13
v_gene: TRBV20-1
j_gene: TRBJ2-7
abundance: -
CDR3aa: CSARGTPGYEQYF
CDR3nt: TGCAGTGCTAGAGGGACCCCGGGGTACGAGCAGTACTTC

d_gene: TRBD1
len: 12
v_gene: TRBV10-3
j_gene: TRBJ2-5
abundance: -
CDR3aa: CAIRGTAETQYF
CDR3nt: TGTGCCATCAGGGGGACAGCAGAGACCCAGTACTTC

d_gene: -
len: 16
v_gene: TRBV11-2
j_gene: TRBJ2-3
abundance: few
CDR3aa: CASVPNGLQSTDTQYF
CDR3nt: TGTGCCAGCGTACCGAATGGACTCCAATCTACAGATACGCAGTATTTT

d_gene: -
len: 14
v_gene: TRBV4-3
j_gene: TRBJ1-2
abundance: -
CDR3aa: CASSQDSGWRGYTF
CDR3nt: TGCGCCAGCAGCCAAGATTCAGGGTGGAGGGGCTACACCTTC

d_gene: TRBD2
len: 15
v_gene: TRBV5-1
j_gene: TRBJ2-1
abundance: -
CDR3aa: CASSLGLAGDNEQFF
CDR3nt: TGCGCCAGCAGCTTAGGGCTAGCGGGGGACAATGAGCAGTTCTTC

d_gene: -
len: 13
v_gene: TRBV6-5
j_gene: TRBJ2-4
abundance: few
CDR3aa: CASRNAAKNIQYF
CDR3nt: TGTGCCAGCAGGAACGCGGCCAAAAACATTCAGTACTTC

d_gene: -
len: 15
v_gene: TRBV7-2
j_gene: TRBJ2-2
abundance: -
CDR3aa: CASSLRQDYTGELFF
CDR3nt: TGTGCCAGCAGCTTAAGACAGGATTACACCGGGGAGCTGTTTTTT

d_gene: -
len: 13
v_gene: TRBV12-3/TRBV12-4
j_gene: TRBJ2-5
abundance: -
CDR3aa: CASSRTAGETQYF
CDR3nt: TGTGCCAGCAGTCGGACGGCGGGGGAGACCCAGTACTTC

d_gene: TRBD2
len: 16
v_gene: TRBV28
j_gene: TRBJ2-1
abundance: -
CDR3aa: CASSPPQAGSYNEQFF
CDR3nt: TGTGCCAGCAGTCCGCCACAAGCGGGGTCCTACAATGAGCAGTTCTTC

d_gene: TRBD2
len: 14
v_gene: TRBV29-1
j_gene: TRBJ2-5
abundance: few
CDR3aa: CSAREGTTVETQYF
CDR3nt: TGCAGCGCCCGAGAAGGGACTACCGTGGAGACCCAGTACTTC

d_gene: -
len: 13
v_gene: TRBV6-6
j_gene: TRBJ2-4
abundance: -
CDR3aa: CASSRELGNIQYF
CDR3nt: TGTGCCAGCAGTAGGGAATTAGGAAACATTCAGTACTTC

d_gene: -
len: 15
v_gene: TRBV20-1
j_gene: TRBJ2-5
abundance: few
CDR3aa: CSASPKGLTQETQYF
CDR3nt: TGCAGTGCTAGCCCCAAGGGACTTACTCAAGAGACCCAGTACTTC

d_gene: -
len: 15
v_gene: TRBV5-1
j_gene: TRBJ1-1
abundance: -
CDR3aa: CASSPRAFTNTEAFF
CDR3nt: TGCGCCAGCAGCCCCCGGGCCTTCACGAACACTGAAGCTTTCTTT

d_gene: -
len: 14
v_gene: TRBV20-1
j_gene: TRBJ2-1
abundance: few
CDR3aa: CSAQDGLSYNEQFF
CDR3nt: TGCAGTGCTCAAGACGGACTCTCCTACAATGAGCAGTTCTTC